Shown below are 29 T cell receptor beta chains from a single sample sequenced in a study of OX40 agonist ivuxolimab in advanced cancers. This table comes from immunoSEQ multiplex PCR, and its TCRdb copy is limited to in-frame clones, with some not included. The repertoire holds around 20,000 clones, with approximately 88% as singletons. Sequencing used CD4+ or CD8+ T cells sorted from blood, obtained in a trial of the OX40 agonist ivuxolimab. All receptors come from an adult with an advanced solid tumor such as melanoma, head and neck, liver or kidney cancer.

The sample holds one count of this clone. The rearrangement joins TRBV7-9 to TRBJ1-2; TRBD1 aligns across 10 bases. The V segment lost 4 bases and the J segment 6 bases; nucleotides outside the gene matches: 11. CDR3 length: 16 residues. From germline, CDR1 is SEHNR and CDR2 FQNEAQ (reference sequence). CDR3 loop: CASSYPRDRGENGYTF. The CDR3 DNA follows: TGTGCCAGCAGCTACCCACGGGACAGGGGAGAAAATGGCTACACCTTC.

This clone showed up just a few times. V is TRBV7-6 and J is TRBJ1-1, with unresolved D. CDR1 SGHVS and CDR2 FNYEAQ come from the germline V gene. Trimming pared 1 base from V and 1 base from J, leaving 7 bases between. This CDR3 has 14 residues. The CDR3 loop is CASSLGRGNTEAFF. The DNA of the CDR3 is TGTGCCAGCAGCTTAGGACGGGGGAACACTGAAGCTTTCTTT.

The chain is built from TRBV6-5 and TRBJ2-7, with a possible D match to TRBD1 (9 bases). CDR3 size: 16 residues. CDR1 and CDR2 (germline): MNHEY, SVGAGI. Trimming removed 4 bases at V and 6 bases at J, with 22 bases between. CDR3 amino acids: CASSSGGGTGSREQYF. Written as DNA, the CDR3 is TGTGCCAGCAGTTCTGGCGGGGGGACAGGGTCTCGCGAGCAGTACTTC.

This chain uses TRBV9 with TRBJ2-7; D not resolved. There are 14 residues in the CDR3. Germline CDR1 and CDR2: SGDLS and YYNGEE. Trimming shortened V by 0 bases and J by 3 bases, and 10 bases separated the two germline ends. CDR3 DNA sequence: TGTGCCAGCAGCGTAGATGGCAGAAACTACGAGCAGTACTTC. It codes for CASSVDGRNYEQYF.

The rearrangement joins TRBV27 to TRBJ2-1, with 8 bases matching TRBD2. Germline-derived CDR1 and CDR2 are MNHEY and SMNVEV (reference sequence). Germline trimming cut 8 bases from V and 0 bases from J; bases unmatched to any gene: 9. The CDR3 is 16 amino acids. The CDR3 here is CASRQLAASSYNEQFF. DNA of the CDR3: TGTGCCAGCCGACAACTAGCGGCAAGCTCCTACAATGAGCAGTTCTTC.

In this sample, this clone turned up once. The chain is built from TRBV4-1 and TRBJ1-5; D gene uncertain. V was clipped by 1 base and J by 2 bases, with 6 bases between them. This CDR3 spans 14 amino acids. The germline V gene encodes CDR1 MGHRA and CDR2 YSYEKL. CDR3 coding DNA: TGCGCCAGCAGCCAAGGGCAGGGCAATCAGCCCCAGCATTTT. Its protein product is CASSQGQGNQPQHF.

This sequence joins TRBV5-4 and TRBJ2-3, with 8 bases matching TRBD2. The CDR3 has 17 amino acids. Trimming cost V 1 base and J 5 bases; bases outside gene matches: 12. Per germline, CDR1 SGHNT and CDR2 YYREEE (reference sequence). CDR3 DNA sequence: TGTGCCAGCAGCTTGAGCGTAGCGGGACCCCTCGGAGATACGCAGTATTTT. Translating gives CASSLSVAGPLGDTQYF.

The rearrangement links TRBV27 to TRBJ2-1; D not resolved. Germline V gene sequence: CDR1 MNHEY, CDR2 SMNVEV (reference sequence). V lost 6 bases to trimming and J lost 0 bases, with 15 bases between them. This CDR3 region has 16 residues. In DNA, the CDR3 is TGTGCCAGCAGCCTCCCCGGCGGAAGCTCCTACAATGAGCAGTTCTTC. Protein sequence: CASSLPGGSSYNEQFF.

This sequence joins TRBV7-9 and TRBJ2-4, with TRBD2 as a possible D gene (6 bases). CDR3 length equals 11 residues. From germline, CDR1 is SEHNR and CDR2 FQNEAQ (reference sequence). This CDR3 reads CAGSGENIQYF. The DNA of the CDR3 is TGTGCGGGTTCGGGGGAAAACATTCAGTACTTC.

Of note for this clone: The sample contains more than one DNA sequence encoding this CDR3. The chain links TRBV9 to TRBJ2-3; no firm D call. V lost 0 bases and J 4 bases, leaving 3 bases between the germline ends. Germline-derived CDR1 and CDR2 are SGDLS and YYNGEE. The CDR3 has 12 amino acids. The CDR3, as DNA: TGTGCCAGCAGCGTAGGGGCAGATACGCAGTATTTT. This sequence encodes CASSVGADTQYF.

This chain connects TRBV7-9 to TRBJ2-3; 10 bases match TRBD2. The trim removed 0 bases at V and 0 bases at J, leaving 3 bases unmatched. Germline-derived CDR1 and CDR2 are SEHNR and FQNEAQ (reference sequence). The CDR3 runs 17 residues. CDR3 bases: TGTGCCAGCAGCTTAGCTCTAGCGGGGGCGAGCACAGATACGCAGTATTTT. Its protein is CASSLALAGASTDTQYF. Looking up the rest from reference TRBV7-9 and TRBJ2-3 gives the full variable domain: DTGVSQNPRHKITKRGQNVTFRCDPISEHNRLYWYRQTLGQGPEFLTYFQNEAQLEKSRLLSDRFSAERPKGSFSTLEIQRTEQGDSAMYLCASSLALAGASTDTQYFGPGTRLTVL.

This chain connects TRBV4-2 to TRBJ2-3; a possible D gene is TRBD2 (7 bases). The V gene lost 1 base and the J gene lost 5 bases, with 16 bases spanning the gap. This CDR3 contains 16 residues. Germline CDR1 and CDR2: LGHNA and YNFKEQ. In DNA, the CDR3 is TGTGCCAGCAGCCAAGCCTTGGGGGGGCAGGGAGATACGCAGTATTTT. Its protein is CASSQALGGQGDTQYF.

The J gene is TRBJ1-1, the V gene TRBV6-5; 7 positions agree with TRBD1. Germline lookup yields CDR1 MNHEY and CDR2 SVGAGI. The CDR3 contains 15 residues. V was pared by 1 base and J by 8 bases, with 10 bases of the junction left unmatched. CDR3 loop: CASSYFEGAVREAFF. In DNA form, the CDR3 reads TGTGCCAGCAGTTACTTCGAGGGGGCAGTCCGCGAAGCTTTCTTT.

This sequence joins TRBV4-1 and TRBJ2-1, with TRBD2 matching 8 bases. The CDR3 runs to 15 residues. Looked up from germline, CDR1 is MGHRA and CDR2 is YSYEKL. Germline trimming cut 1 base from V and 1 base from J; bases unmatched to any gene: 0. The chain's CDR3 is CASSQVAGSYNEQFF. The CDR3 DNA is TGCGCCAGCAGCCAAGTAGCGGGGTCCTACAATGAGCAGTTCTTC.

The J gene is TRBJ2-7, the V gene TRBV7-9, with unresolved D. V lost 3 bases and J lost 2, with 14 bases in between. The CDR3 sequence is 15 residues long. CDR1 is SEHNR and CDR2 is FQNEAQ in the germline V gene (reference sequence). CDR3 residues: CASSFPTQTPYEQYF. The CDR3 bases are TGTGCCAGCAGCTTTCCCACTCAGACCCCCTACGAGCAGTACTTC.

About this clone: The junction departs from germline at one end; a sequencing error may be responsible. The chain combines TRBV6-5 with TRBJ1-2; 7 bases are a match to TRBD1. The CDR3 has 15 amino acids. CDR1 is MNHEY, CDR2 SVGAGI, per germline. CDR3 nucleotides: TGTGCCAACAGTTACTCGAGAGGGGGCGCTGATGGCTACACCTTC. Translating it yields CANSYSRGGADGYTF.

DNA for the CDR3: TGTGCCACCAGCAGAGCTCCGGGGATCACAGATACGCAGTATTTT. The encoded protein is CATSRAPGITDTQYF. This sequence joins TRBV15 and TRBJ2-3; the D gene is possibly TRBD2 (5 bases). The CDR3 consists of 15 residues. V dropped 1 base and J dropped 2 bases, with 10 bases sitting between them. CDR1 and CDR2 from the germline V gene are LNHNV and YYDKDF (reference sequence). The variable domain in full, with the rest retrieved from reference TRBV15 and TRBJ2-3, is DAMVIQNPRYQVTQFGKPVTLSCSQTLNHNVMYWYQQKSSQAPKLLFHYYDKDFNNEADTPDNFQSRRPNTSFCFLDIRSPGLGDTAMYLCATSRAPGITDTQYFGPGTRLTVL.

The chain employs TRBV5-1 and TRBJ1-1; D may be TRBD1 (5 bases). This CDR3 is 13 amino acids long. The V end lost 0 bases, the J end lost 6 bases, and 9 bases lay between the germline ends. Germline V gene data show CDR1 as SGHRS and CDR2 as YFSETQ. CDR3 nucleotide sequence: TGCGCCAGCAGCTTGGACGGGGGGTCTGAAGCTTTCTTT. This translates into CASSLDGGSEAFF.

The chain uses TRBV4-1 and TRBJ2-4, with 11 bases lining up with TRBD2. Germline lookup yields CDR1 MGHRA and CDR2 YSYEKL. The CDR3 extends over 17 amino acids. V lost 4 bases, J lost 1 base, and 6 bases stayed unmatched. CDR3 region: CASSPLAGGGAKNIQYF. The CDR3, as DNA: TGCGCCAGCAGCCCCCTAGCGGGAGGAGGGGCCAAAAACATTCAGTACTTC.

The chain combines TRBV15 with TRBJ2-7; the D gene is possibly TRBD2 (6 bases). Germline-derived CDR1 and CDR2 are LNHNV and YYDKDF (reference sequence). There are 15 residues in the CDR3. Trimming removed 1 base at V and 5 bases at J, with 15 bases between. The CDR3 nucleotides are TGTGCCACCAGCAGAGGGGCGGGGCCCTCGGACGAGCAGTACTTC. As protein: CATSRGAGPSDEQYF.

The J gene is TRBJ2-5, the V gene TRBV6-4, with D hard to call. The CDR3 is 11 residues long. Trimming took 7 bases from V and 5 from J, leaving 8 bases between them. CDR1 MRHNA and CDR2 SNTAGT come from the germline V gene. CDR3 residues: CASKAEETQYF. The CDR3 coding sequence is TGTGCCAGCAAGGCGGAGGAGACCCAGTACTTC.

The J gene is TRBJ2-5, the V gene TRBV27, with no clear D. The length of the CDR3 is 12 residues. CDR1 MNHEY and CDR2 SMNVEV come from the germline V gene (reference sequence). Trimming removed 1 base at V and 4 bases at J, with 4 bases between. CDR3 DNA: TGTGCCAGCAGTTTATTGGGAGAGACCCAGTACTTC. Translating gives CASSLLGETQYF.

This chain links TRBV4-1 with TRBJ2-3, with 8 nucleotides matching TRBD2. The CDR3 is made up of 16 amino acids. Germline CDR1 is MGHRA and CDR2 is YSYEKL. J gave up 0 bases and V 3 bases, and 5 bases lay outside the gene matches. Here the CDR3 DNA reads TGCGCCAGCAGCCACCCCGGACTAGCCAGCACAGATACGCAGTATTTT. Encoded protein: CASSHPGLASTDTQYF.

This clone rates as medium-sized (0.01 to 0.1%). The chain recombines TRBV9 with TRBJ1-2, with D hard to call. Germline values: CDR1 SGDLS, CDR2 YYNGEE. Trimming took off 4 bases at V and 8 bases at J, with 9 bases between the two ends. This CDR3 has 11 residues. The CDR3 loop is CASSSWSGYTF. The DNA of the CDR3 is TGTGCCAGCAGCTCCTGGAGCGGCTACACCTTC.

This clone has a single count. CDR3 bases: TGTGCCAGCAGCGTAGGCGGGAGTCAAGAGACCCAGTACTTC. It is translated as CASSVGGSQETQYF. V gene TRBV9 combines with J gene TRBJ2-5; 7 nucleotides match TRBD2. CDR1 and CDR2 from the germline V gene are SGDLS and YYNGEE. The CDR3 is 14 amino acids. Losses at the gene ends were 0 bases for V and 2 bases for J; bases not matched to a gene: 1.

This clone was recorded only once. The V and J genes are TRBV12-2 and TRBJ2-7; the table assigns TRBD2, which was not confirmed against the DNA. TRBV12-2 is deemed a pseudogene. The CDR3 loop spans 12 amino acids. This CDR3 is CASSLDVLEQYF. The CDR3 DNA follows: TGTGCCAGCAGCTTAGACGTCCTAGAGCAGTACTTC.

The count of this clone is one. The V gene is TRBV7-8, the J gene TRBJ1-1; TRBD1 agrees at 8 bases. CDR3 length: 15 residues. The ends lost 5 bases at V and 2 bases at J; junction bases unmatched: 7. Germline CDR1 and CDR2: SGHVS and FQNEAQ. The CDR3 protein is CASSARTGYNTEAFF. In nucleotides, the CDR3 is TGTGCCAGCAGCGCTCGGACAGGGTACAACACTGAAGCTTTCTTT. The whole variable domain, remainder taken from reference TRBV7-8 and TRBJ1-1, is GAGVSQSPRYKVAKRGQDVALRCDPISGHVSLFWYQQALGQGPEFLTYFQNEAQLDKSGLPSDRFFAERPEGSVSTLKIQRTQQEDSAVYLCASSARTGYNTEAFFGQGTRLTVV.

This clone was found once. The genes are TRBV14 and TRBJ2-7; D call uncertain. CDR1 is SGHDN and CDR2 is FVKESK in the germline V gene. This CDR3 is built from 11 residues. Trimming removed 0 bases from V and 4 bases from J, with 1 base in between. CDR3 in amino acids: CASSQDYEQYF. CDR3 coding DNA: TGTGCCAGCAGCCAAGATTACGAGCAGTACTTC.

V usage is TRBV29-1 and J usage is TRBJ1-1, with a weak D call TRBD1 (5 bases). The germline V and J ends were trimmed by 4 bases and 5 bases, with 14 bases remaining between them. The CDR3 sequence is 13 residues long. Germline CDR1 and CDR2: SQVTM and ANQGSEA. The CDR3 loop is CSVGETEGTEAFF. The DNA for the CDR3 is TGCAGCGTTGGGGAGACCGAGGGGACTGAAGCTTTCTTT.